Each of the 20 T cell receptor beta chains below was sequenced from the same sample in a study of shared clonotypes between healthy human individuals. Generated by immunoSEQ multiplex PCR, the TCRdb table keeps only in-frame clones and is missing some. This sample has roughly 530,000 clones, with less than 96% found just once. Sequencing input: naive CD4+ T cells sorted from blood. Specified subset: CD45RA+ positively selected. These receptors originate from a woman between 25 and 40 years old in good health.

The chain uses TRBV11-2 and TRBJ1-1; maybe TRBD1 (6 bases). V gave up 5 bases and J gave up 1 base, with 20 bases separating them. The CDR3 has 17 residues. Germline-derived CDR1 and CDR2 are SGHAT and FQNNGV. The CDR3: CASSNRGQAYWNTEAFF. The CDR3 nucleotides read TGTGCCAGCAGCAATCGGGGGCAGGCTTATTGGAACACTGAAGCTTTCTTT.

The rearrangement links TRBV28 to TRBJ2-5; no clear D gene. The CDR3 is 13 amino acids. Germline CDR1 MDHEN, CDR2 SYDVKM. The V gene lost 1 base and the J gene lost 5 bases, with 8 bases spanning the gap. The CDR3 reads CASSLYSGETQYF. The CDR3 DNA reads TGTGCCAGCAGTTTATATAGTGGGGAGACCCAGTACTTC.

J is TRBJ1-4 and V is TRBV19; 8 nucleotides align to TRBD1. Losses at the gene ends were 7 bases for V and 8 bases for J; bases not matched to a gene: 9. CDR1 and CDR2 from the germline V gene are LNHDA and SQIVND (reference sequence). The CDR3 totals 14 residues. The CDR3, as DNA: TGTGCCAGTACCGCCGACAGGGGACTCGAAAAACTGTTTTTT. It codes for CASTADRGLEKLFF.

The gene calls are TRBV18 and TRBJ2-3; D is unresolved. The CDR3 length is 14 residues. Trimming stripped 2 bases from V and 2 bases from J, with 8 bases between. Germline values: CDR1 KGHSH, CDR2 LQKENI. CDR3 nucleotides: TGTGCCAGCTCACCAAAAGGCAACACAGATACGCAGTATTTT. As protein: CASSPKGNTDTQYF.

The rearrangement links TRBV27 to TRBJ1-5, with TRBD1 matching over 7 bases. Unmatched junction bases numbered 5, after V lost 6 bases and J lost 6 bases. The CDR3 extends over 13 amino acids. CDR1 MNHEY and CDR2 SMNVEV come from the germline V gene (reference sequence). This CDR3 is CASSLEGAQPQHF. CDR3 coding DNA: TGTGCCAGCAGCCTAGAGGGGGCTCAGCCCCAGCATTTT.

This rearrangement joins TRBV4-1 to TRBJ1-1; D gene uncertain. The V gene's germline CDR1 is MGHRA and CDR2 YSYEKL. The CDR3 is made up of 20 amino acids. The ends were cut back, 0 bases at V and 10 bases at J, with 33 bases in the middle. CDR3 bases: TGCGCCAGCAGCCAAGATATAACTTCGGTGCGTGGATATGGCAGATATGTAGCTTTCTTT. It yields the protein CASSQDITSVRGYGRYVAFF.

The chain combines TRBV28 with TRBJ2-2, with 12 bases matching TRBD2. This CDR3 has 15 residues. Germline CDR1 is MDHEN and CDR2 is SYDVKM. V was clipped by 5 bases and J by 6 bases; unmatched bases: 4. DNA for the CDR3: TGTGCCAGCAGTACTCTAGCGGGAGGGCCCGGGGAGCTGTTTTTT. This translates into CASSTLAGGPGELFF.

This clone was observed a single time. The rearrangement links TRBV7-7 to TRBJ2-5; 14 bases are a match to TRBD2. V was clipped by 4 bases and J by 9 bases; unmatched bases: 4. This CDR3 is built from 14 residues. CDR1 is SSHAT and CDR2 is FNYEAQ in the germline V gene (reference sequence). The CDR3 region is CASSSGLAGASQYF. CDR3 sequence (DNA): TGTGCCAGCAGCTCGGGACTAGCGGGAGCGTCCCAGTACTTC.

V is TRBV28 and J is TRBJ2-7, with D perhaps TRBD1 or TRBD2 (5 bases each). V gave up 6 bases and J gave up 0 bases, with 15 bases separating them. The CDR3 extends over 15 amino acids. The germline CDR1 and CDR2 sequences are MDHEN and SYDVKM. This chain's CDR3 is CASSLTRDHSYEQYF. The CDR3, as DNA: TGTGCCAGCAGCCTTACCAGGGACCACTCCTACGAGCAGTACTTC.

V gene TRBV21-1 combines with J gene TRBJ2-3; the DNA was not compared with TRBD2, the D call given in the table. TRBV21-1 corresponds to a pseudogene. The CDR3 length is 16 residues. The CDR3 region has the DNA TGTGCCAGCAGCAAAGGTGGGGGGGGAGAAACAGATACGCAGTATTTT. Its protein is CASSKGGGGETDTQYF.

The CDR3 nucleotides are TGTGCCAGTAGTATACTTACAGCTTATCAGCCCCAGCATTTT. Its translation: CASSILTAYQPQHF. The V call is TRBV19, the J call TRBJ1-5; no firm D call. V was trimmed by 2 bases and J by 5 bases, leaving 10 bases between them. The length of the CDR3 is 14 residues. CDR1 is LNHDA and CDR2 is SQIVND in the germline V gene (reference sequence).

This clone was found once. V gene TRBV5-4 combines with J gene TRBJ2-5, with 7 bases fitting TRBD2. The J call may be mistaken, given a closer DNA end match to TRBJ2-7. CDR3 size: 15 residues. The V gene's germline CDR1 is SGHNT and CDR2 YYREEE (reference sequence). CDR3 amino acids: CASSLKAGRTYEQYF. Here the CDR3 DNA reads TGTGCCAGCAGCTTGAAAGCGGGGAGAACCTACGAGCAGTACTTC.

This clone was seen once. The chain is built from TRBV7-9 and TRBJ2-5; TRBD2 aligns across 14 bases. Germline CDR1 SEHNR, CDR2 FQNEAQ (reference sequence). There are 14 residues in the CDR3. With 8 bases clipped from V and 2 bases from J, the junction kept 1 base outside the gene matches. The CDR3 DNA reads TGTGCCAGCGGGACTAGCGGGAGTCAAGAGACCCAGTACTTC. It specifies CASGTSGSQETQYF.

In nucleotides, the CDR3 is TGTGCCTGGAGTACCGGGACTAGCGGCTCCTACGAGCAGTACTTC. It yields the protein CAWSTGTSGSYEQYF. The rearrangement joins TRBV30 to TRBJ2-7; 11 nucleotides align to TRBD2. Per the germline V gene, CDR1 is GTSNPN and CDR2 is SVGIG (reference sequence). The CDR3 sequence is 15 residues long. V was pared by 2 bases and J by 0 bases, with 3 bases of the junction left unmatched.

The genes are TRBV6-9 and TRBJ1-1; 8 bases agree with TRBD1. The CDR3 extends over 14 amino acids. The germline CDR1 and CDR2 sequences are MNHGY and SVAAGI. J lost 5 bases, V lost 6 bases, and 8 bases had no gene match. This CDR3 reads CASRGRDRNTEAFF. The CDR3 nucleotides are TGTGCCAGCAGGGGCCGGGACAGGAATACTGAAGCTTTCTTT.

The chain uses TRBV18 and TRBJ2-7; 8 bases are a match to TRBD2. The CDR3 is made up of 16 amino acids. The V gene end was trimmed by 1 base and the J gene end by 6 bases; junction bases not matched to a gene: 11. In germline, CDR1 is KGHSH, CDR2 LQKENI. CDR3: CASSPRDEAGAPEQYF. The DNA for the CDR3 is TGTGCCAGCTCACCACGAGACGAAGCGGGAGCCCCCGAGCAGTACTTC.

CDR3 sequence reads: CASSIDRDQPQHF. In nucleotides, the CDR3 is TGCGCCAGCAGCATTGACAGGGATCAGCCCCAGCATTTT. This rearrangement joins TRBV5-1 to TRBJ1-5; 7 positions match TRBD1. Germline V lookup: CDR1 SGHRS, CDR2 YFSETQ. J gave up 5 bases and V 4 bases, and 3 bases lay outside the gene matches. The CDR3 sequence is 13 residues long.

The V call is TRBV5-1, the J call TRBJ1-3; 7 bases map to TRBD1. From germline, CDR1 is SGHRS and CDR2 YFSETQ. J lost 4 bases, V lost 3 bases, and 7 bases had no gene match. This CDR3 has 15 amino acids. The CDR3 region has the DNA TGCGCCAGCAGCTCGGGTGGGACAGAAGGAAACACCATATATTTT. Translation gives CASSSGGTEGNTIYF. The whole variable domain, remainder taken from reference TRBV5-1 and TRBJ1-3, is KAGVTQTPRYLIKTRGQQVTLSCSPISGHRSVSWYQQTPGQGLQFLFEYFSETQRNKGNFPGRFSGRQFSNSRSEMNVSTLELGDSALYLCASSSGGTEGNTIYFGEGSWLTVV.

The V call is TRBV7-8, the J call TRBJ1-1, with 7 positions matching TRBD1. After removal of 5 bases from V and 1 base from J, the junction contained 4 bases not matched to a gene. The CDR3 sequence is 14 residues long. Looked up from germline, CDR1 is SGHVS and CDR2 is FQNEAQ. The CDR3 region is CASSARQGNTEAFF. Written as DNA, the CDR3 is TGTGCCAGCAGCGCGCGACAGGGGAACACTGAAGCTTTCTTT.

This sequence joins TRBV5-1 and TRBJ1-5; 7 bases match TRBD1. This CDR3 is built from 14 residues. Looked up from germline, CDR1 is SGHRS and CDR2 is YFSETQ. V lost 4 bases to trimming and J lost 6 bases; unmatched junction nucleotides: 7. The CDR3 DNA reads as TGCGCCAGCAGCCCTGACAGGGTCGGTCAGCCCCAGCATTTT. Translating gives CASSPDRVGQPQHF.